Listed below are T cell receptor beta chains from one sample, sequenced in a study of T cells of healthy individuals. TCRdb called the 5' RACE reads again in MiXCR, with one record for every CDR3 protein. The sample lists 63,000 or so distinct CDR3 sequences, 15% to 20% occurring once. The receptors here all came from a human donor in good health. The CDR3 runs from the conserved cysteine through the conserved F or W. A D gene is named only where the DNA matches it firmly. Size values are once, few and many counts, or a class for expanded clones, and some rows have none.

D gene: .; clone size: few; J gene: TRBJ1-2; V gene: TRBV28; CDR3 protein: CASTRPLSSYGYNF; CDR3 DNA: TGTGCCAGCACGAGGCCCCTGAGCAGCTATGGCTACAACTTC
D gene: .; clone size: .; J gene: TRBJ1-1; V gene: TRBV12-3/TRBV12-4; CDR3 protein: CASSLGREAFF; CDR3 DNA: TGTGCCAGCAGCTTGGGCCGGGAAGCTTTCTTT
D gene: .; clone size: few; J gene: TRBJ1-5; V gene: TRBV2; CDR3 protein: CASSIRGTDNQPQHF; CDR3 DNA: TGTGCCAGCAGTATCAGGGGAACCGACAATCAGCCCCAGCATTTT
D gene: .; clone size: few; J gene: TRBJ1-2; V gene: TRBV12-3/TRBV12-4; CDR3 protein: CASSFDYNYGYTF; CDR3 DNA: TGTGCCAGCAGTTTTGATTATAACTATGGCTACACCTTC
D gene: .; clone size: .; J gene: TRBJ2-3; V gene: TRBV7-3; CDR3 protein: CASSSDYQGDTQYF; CDR3 DNA: TGTGCCAGCAGCTCGGACTACCAAGGAGATACGCAGTATTTT
D gene: .; clone size: few; J gene: TRBJ1-5; V gene: TRBV28; CDR3 protein: CASSSPTGPYQPQHF; CDR3 DNA: TGTGCCAGCAGCTCTCCTACAGGGCCCTATCAGCCCCAGCATTTT
D gene: .; clone size: many; J gene: TRBJ2-7; V gene: TRBV6-6; CDR3 protein: CASGLKGGLMGEQYF; CDR3 DNA: TGTGCCAGTGGCTTAAAGGGGGGCCTAATGGGGGAGCAGTACTTC
D gene: TRBD1; clone size: few; J gene: TRBJ1-4; V gene: TRBV18; CDR3 protein: CASSPRGIQGEKLYF; CDR3 DNA: TGTGCCAGCTCACCGAGGGGAATTCAGGGGGAAAAACTGTACTTT
D gene: TRBD1; clone size: .; J gene: TRBJ1-4; V gene: TRBV5-1; CDR3 protein: CASGWTGDGEKLFF; CDR3 DNA: TGCGCCAGCGGTTGGACAGGGGATGGGGAAAAACTGTTTTTT
D gene: .; clone size: many; J gene: TRBJ2-2; V gene: TRBV27; CDR3 protein: CASSFGVGTGELFF; CDR3 DNA: TGTGCCAGCAGTTTTGGAGTTGGCACCGGGGAGCTGTTTTTT
D gene: .; clone size: .; J gene: TRBJ1-1; V gene: TRBV9; CDR3 protein: CASSARGRSRTFF; CDR3 DNA: TGTGCCAGCAGCGCGCGGGGACGAAGTAGGACTTTCTTT
D gene: .; clone size: many; J gene: TRBJ1-2; V gene: TRBV25-1; CDR3 protein: CASSGRGGNNYGYTF; CDR3 DNA: TGTGCCAGCAGTGGTCGGGGGGGGAATAACTATGGCTACACCTTC
D gene: .; clone size: many; J gene: TRBJ1-6; V gene: TRBV10-3; CDR3 protein: CAIGGVNYNSPLHF; CDR3 DNA: TGTGCCATCGGGGGGGTGAACTATAATTCACCCCTCCACTTT
D gene: TRBD1; clone size: many; J gene: TRBJ2-7; V gene: TRBV7-2; CDR3 protein: CASSLRRRDRAYEQYF; CDR3 DNA: TGTGCCAGCAGCTTAAGGCGTCGGGACAGGGCCTACGAGCAGTACTTC
D gene: TRBD1; clone size: .; J gene: TRBJ2-7; V gene: TRBV10-3; CDR3 protein: CAISETVGDRVNEQYF; CDR3 DNA: TGTGCCATCAGTGAAACGGTTGGGGACAGGGTAAACGAGCAGTACTTC
D gene: TRBD2; clone size: many; J gene: TRBJ2-5; V gene: TRBV7-2; CDR3 protein: CASSLTGGRETQYF; CDR3 DNA: TGTGCCAGCAGCTTGACGGGGGGTAGGGAGACCCAGTACTTC
D gene: .; clone size: many; J gene: TRBJ2-3; V gene: TRBV29-1; CDR3 protein: CSVELRSGQRDTQYF; CDR3 DNA: TGCAGCGTTGAGTTACGCAGCGGGCAGAGAGATACGCAGTATTTT
D gene: .; clone size: few; J gene: TRBJ2-2; V gene: TRBV28; CDR3 protein: CASSSTDRNTGELFF; CDR3 DNA: TGTGCCAGCAGCTCTACCGACAGAAACACCGGGGAGCTGTTTTTT
D gene: TRBD1; clone size: many; J gene: TRBJ2-4; V gene: TRBV19; CDR3 protein: CASSRGTGTKNIQYF; CDR3 DNA: TGTGCCAGTAGTCGAGGGACAGGGACCAAAAACATTCAGTACTTC
D gene: .; clone size: few; J gene: TRBJ2-7; V gene: TRBV6-5; CDR3 protein: CASSYGWDGYEQYF; CDR3 DNA: TGTGCCAGCAGTTACGGATGGGACGGCTACGAGCAGTACTTC
D gene: .; clone size: .; J gene: TRBJ1-3; V gene: TRBV27; CDR3 protein: CASTRTAGNTIYF; CDR3 DNA: TGTGCCAGCACTAGGACAGCTGGAAACACCATATATTTT
D gene: .; clone size: many; J gene: TRBJ2-7; V gene: TRBV13; CDR3 protein: CASSPYPYEQYF; CDR3 DNA: TGTGCCAGCAGCCCCTACCCCTACGAGCAGTACTTC
D gene: .; clone size: many; J gene: TRBJ2-7; V gene: TRBV5-1; CDR3 protein: CASSLDPLSYEQYF; CDR3 DNA: TGCGCCAGCAGTCTGGATCCACTGTCCTACGAGCAGTACTTC
D gene: .; clone size: few; J gene: TRBJ1-1; V gene: TRBV25-1; CDR3 protein: CASSTLGRSGNTEAFF; CDR3 DNA: TGTGCCAGCAGTACATTAGGAAGGAGTGGGAACACTGAAGCTTTCTTT
D gene: .; clone size: .; J gene: TRBJ2-7; V gene: TRBV7-9; CDR3 protein: CASSSSPVSEQYF; CDR3 DNA: TGTGCCAGCAGCTCCTCTCCCGTCTCCGAGCAGTACTTC
D gene: .; clone size: .; J gene: TRBJ1-3; V gene: TRBV5-6; CDR3 protein: CASSLGRANTIYF; CDR3 DNA: TGTGCCAGCAGCTTGGGTCGCGCCAACACCATATATTTT
D gene: .; clone size: many; J gene: TRBJ2-5; V gene: TRBV10-3; CDR3 protein: CAISEPTTGETQYF; CDR3 DNA: TGTGCCATCAGTGAGCCTACCACAGGGGAGACCCAGTACTTC
D gene: .; clone size: .; J gene: TRBJ2-3; V gene: TRBV25-1; CDR3 protein: CASSWGGATDTQYF; CDR3 DNA: TGTGCCAGCAGCTGGGGCGGGGCCACAGATACGCAGTATTTT
D gene: .; clone size: few; J gene: TRBJ1-2; V gene: TRBV7-3; CDR3 protein: CASSPDGYGYTF; CDR3 DNA: TGTGCCAGCAGCCCGGACGGCTATGGCTACACCTTC